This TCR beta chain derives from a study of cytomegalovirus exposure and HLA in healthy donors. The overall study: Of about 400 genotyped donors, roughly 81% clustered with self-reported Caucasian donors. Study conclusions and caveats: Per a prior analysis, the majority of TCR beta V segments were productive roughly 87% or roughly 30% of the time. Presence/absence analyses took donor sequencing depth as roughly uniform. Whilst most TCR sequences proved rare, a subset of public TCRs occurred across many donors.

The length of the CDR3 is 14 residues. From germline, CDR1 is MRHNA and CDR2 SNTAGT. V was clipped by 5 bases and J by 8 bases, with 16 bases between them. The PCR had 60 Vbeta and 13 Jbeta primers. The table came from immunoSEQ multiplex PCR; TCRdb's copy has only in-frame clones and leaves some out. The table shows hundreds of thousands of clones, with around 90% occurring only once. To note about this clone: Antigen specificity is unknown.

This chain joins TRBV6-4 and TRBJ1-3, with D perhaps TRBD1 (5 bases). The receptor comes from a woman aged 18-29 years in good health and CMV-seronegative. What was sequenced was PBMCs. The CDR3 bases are TGTGCCAGCAGTTACTTTAGGGGACTGGACACCATATATTTT. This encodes CASSYFRGLDTIYF.